Only a few counts were recorded for the clone carrying this T cell receptor beta chain. Antigen specificity is unknown. These data are taken from a study of regulatory T cells in long-lasting Graves disease. Study-level points and caveats: Favored gene segments in persistent disease were TRBV28, TRBJ1-2 and TRBJ2-5. Sampling was limited to peripheral blood rather than thyroid tissue.

The CDR3 extends over 14 amino acids. Trimming cost V 6 bases and J 5 bases, with 14 bases left between them. Germline V gives CDR1 MNHEY, CDR2 SMNVEV (reference sequence). Time point denoted: newly diagnosed GD, antithyroid drugs for less than 3 months. The TCR library was made from RNA that had been extracted from PBMCs in TRIzol. Both iRepertoire HTBI primers and Arm-PCR of CDR3 regions were used to build the TCR beta libraries. TCRdb itself ran the multiplex PCR reads through MiXCR, one entry per CDR3 protein. Of hundreds of thousands of distinct CDR3 sequences listed, roughly 15% are singletons. The sample was also linked to a second study, of T cells in Graves' hyperthyroidism and ophthalmopathy. From that second work: Stable disease denoted Graves' hyperthyroidism without ophthalmopathy progression within 18 months. Most clonotypes expanded in thyroid above 0.001 were likewise present in blood.

V usage is TRBV27 and J usage is TRBJ2-1; D might be TRBD2 (6 bases). The material was peripheral blood mononuclear cells (PBMCs), obtained at new diagnosis, from a patient treated with antithyroid drugs. The clonotype originates from a woman in her thirties with Graves disease. In DNA, the CDR3 is TGTGCCAGCAGGATTAGCGGAACTCACAATGAGCAGTTCTTC. It yields the protein CASRISGTHNEQFF.